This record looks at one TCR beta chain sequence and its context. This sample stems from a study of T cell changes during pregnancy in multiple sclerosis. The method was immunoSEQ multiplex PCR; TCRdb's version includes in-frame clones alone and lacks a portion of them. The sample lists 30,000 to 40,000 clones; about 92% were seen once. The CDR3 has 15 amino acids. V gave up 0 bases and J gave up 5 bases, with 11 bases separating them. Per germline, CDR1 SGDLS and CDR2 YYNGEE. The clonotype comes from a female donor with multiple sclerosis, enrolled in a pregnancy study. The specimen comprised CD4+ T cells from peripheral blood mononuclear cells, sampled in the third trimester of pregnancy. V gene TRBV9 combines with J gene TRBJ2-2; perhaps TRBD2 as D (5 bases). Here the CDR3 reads CASSVEGLATGELFF. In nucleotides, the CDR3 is TGTGCCAGCAGCGTAGAGGGTCTAGCAACCGGGGAGCTGTTTTTT.